This record looks at one T cell receptor beta chain sequence and its context. No antigen is known for it. An end of the junction does not agree with germline; a read error may underlie this. The library came from three nested PCR rounds adapted from ARM-PCR protocols. TCRdb passed the multiplex PCR reads through MiXCR, listing each CDR3 protein once. The repertoire holds 75,000 to 80,000 distinct CDR3 sequences, with 76% as singletons. Germline V lookup: CDR1 LGHNA, CDR2 YNFKEQ. The CDR3 has 15 amino acids. No cell sorting was done before RNA was extracted from the tissue. This non-tumor lung sample came from over 3 cm beyond the tumor edge. This entry is derived from a study of tumor and adjacent non-tumor tissue in lung cancer. Study-wide results and caveats: In normal lung, the top 100 clones were significantly more dominant than in tumor.

This sequence originates from a man in his 70s with non-small cell lung cancer. Source material: distant non-tumor lung tissue. The chain is built from TRBV4-2 and TRBJ2-7; D may correspond to TRBD1 or TRBD2 (5 bases each). The CDR3: CASTQEPGRLYEHYF. The DNA of the CDR3 is TGTGCCAGCACCCAGGAGCCGGGACGCCTCTACGAGCACTACTTC.